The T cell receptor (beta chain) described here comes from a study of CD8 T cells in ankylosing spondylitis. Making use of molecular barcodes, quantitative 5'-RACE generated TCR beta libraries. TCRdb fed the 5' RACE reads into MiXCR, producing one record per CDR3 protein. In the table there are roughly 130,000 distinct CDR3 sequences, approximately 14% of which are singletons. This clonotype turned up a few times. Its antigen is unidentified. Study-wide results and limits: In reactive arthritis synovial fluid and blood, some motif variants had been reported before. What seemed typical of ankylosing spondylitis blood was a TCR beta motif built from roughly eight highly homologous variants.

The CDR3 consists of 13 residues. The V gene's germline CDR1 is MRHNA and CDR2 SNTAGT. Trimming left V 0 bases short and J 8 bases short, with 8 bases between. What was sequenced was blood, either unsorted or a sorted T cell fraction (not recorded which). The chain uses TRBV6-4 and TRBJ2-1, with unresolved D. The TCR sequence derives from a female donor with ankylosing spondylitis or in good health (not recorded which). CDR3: CASSDSMGYEQFF. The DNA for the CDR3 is TGTGCCAGCAGTGACTCGATGGGGTATGAGCAGTTCTTC.